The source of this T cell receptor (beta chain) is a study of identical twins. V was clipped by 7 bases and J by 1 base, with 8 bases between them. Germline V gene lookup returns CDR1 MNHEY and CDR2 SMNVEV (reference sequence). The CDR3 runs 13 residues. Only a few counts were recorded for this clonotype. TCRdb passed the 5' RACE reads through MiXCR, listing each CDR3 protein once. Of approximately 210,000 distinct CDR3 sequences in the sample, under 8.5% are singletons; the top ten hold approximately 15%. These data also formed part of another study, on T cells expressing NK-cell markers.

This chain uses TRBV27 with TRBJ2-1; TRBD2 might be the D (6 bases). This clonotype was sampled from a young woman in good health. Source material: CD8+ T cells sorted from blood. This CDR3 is CASTEGSYNEQFF. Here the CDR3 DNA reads TGTGCCAGCACGGAGGGATCCTACAATGAGCAGTTCTTC.